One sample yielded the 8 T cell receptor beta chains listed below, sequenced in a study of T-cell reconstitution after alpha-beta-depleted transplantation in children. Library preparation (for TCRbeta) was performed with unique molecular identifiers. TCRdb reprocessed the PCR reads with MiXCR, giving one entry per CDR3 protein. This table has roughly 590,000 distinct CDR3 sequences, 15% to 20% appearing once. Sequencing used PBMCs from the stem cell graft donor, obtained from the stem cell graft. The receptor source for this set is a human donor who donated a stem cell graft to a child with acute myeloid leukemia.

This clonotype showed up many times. The CDR3, as DNA: TGCAGTGCTTTTCAGAGGACTGAAGCTTTCTTT. Its protein product is CSAFQRTEAFF. This chain connects TRBV20-1 to TRBJ1-1; the D is unclear. The CDR3 runs 11 residues. V gave up 5 bases and J gave up 5 bases, with 9 bases separating them. The germline CDR1 and CDR2 sequences are DFQATT and SNEGSKA (reference sequence).

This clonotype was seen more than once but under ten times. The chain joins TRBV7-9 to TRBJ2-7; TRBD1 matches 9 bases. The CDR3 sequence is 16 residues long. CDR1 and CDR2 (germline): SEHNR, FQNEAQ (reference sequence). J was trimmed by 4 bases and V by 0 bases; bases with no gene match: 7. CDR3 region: CASSLARGTGSYEQYF. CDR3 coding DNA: TGTGCCAGCAGCTTAGCACGTGGGACAGGGAGTTACGAGCAGTACTTC.

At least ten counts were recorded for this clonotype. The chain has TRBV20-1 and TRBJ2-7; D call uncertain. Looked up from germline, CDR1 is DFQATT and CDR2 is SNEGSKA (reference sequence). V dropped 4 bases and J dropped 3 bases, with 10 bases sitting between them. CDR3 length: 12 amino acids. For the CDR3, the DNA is TGCAGTGCTAACCGAGGAGACTACGAGCAGTACGTC. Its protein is CSANRGDYEQYV.

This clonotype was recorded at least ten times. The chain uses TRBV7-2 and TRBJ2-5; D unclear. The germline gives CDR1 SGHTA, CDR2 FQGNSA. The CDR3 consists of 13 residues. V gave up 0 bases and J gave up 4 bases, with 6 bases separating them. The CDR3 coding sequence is TGTGCCAGCAGCTTAGCTAGAATAGAGACCCAGTACTTC. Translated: CASSLARIETQYF.

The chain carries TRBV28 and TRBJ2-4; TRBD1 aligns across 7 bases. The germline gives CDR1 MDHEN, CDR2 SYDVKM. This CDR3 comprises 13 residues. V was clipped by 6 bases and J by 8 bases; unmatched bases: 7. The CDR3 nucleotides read TGTGCCAGCAGCCTAGGGACAGTCGACATTCAGTACTTC. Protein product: CASSLGTVDIQYF.

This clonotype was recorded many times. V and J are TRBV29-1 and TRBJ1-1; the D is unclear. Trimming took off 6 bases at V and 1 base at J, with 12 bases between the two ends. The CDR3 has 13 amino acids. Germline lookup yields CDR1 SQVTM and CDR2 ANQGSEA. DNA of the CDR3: TGCAGCGTGGCGGCAAGATCGAACACTGAAGCTTTCTTT. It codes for CSVAARSNTEAFF. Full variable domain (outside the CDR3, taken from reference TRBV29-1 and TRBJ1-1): SAVISQKPSRDICQRGTSLTIQCQVDSQVTMMFWYRQQPGQSLTLIATANQGSEATYESGFVIDKFPISRPNLTFSTLTVSNMSPEDSSIYLCSVAARSNTEAFFGQGTRLTVV.

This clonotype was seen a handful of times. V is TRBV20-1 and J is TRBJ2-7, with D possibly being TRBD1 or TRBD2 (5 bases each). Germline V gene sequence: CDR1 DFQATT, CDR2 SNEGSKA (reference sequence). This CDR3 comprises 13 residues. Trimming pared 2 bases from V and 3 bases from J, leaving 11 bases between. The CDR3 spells CSARQPGSYEQYF. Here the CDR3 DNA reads TGCAGTGCTAGACAGCCAGGGAGCTACGAGCAGTACTTC.

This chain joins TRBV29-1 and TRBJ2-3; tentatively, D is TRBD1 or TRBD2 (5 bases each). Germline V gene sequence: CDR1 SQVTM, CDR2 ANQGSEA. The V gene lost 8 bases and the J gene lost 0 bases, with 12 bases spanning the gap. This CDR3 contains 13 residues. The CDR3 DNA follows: TGCAGCTTAAAAAGGGACAGCACAGATACGCAGTATTTT. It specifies CSLKRDSTDTQYF.